Listed below are T cell receptor beta chains from one sample, sequenced in a study of OX40 agonist ivuxolimab in advanced cancers. Some clones are missing from TCRdb's copy, which holds only in-frame ones; the method was immunoSEQ multiplex PCR. The sample includes about 22,000 clones, under 85% of them seen just once. The starting material was CD4+ or CD8+ T cells sorted from blood, obtained in a trial of the OX40 agonist ivuxolimab. All receptors come from an adult with an advanced solid tumor such as melanoma, head and neck, liver or kidney cancer. The CDR3 runs from the conserved cysteine through the conserved F or W. Fields, in order: clone size, D gene, J gene, V gene, CDR3 protein, CDR3 DNA. D genes are given only for firm matches. Rows may omit the clone size; those that give it use once, few, many or a size class.

clone_size: once
d_call: .
j_call: TRBJ2-1
v_call: TRBV7-9
cdr3_aa: CASTVVLSSYNEQFF
cdr3_nt: TGTGCCAGCACCGTGGTACTTTCCTCCTACAATGAGCAGTTCTTC

clone_size: .
d_call: .
j_call: TRBJ2-1
v_call: TRBV19
cdr3_aa: CASSISLNNEQFF
cdr3_nt: TGTGCCAGTAGTATATCTCTAAACAATGAGCAGTTCTTC

clone_size: .
d_call: TRBD1
j_call: TRBJ2-5
v_call: TRBV11-2
cdr3_aa: CASSQAFPDRVGTQYF
cdr3_nt: TGTGCCAGCAGCCAAGCCTTCCCCGACAGGGTGGGGACCCAGTACTTC

clone_size: .
d_call: .
j_call: TRBJ1-2
v_call: TRBV5-4
cdr3_aa: CASSTTTGLYYGYTF
cdr3_nt: TGTGCCAGCAGCACAACAACAGGACTATACTATGGCTACACCTTC

clone_size: .
d_call: .
j_call: TRBJ1-2
v_call: TRBV12-5
cdr3_aa: CASGLQSLRPSSHGYTF
cdr3_nt: TGTGCTAGTGGTCTCCAGTCGCTTCGGCCCTCTTCCCATGGCTACACCTTC

clone_size: once
d_call: .
j_call: TRBJ2-1
v_call: TRBV4-1
cdr3_aa: CASSQADSSDEQFF
cdr3_nt: TGCGCCAGCAGCCAAGCCGATAGTTCCGATGAGCAGTTCTTC

clone_size: .
d_call: TRBD2
j_call: TRBJ2-5
v_call: TRBV7-9
cdr3_aa: CASSPQAGEQETQYF
cdr3_nt: TGTGCCAGCAGCCCTCAAGCGGGGGAGCAAGAGACCCAGTACTTC

clone_size: .
d_call: .
j_call: TRBJ2-5
v_call: TRBV19
cdr3_aa: CASRPPGVGETQYF
cdr3_nt: TGTGCCAGTAGACCCCCAGGGGTCGGAGAGACCCAGTACTTC

clone_size: .
d_call: TRBD1
j_call: TRBJ1-2
v_call: TRBV4-1
cdr3_aa: CASSPQGSAYGYTF
cdr3_nt: TGCGCCAGCAGCCCACAGGGGTCGGCCTATGGCTACACCTTC

clone_size: .
d_call: .
j_call: TRBJ2-6
v_call: TRBV7-9
cdr3_aa: CASSLQSSGANVLTF
cdr3_nt: TGTGCCAGCAGCCTCCAGAGCTCTGGGGCCAACGTCCTGACTTTC

clone_size: .
d_call: .
j_call: TRBJ1-2
v_call: TRBV10-1
cdr3_aa: CGDRGGGGYTF
cdr3_nt: TGCGGTGACCGCGGGGGAGGCGGCTACACCTTC

clone_size: .
d_call: TRBD1
j_call: TRBJ1-2
v_call: TRBV6-5
cdr3_aa: CASRSQGIYGYTF
cdr3_nt: TGTGCCAGCAGATCACAGGGGATCTATGGCTACACCTTC

clone_size: .
d_call: TRBD1
j_call: TRBJ2-7
v_call: TRBV2
cdr3_aa: CASSERTGSSYEQYF
cdr3_nt: TGTGCCAGCAGTGAGCGGACAGGTAGCTCCTACGAGCAGTACTTC

clone_size: .
d_call: TRBD1
j_call: TRBJ2-7
v_call: TRBV27
cdr3_aa: CASSVTGAHLYEQYF
cdr3_nt: TGTGCCAGCAGTGTTACAGGGGCGCACCTCTACGAGCAGTACTTC

clone_size: .
d_call: .
j_call: TRBJ2-5
v_call: TRBV4-3
cdr3_aa: CASSQDPERRETQYF
cdr3_nt: TGCGCCAGCAGCCAAGACCCAGAAAGGAGAGAGACCCAGTACTTC

clone_size: .
d_call: TRBD2
j_call: TRBJ2-1
v_call: TRBV9
cdr3_aa: CASSDQAGTSENNEQFF
cdr3_nt: TGTGCCAGCAGCGATCAGGCCGGGACTAGCGAAAACAATGAGCAGTTCTTC

clone_size: .
d_call: TRBD1
j_call: TRBJ1-6
v_call: TRBV27
cdr3_aa: CASSSLWDRRTYNSPLHF
cdr3_nt: TGTGCCAGCAGTTCATTGTGGGACAGGAGAACCTATAATTCACCCCTCCACTTT

clone_size: .
d_call: .
j_call: TRBJ1-2
v_call: TRBV27
cdr3_aa: CASSSGQNGYTF
cdr3_nt: TGTGCCAGCAGTTCCGGCCAGAATGGCTACACCTTC

clone_size: few
d_call: .
j_call: TRBJ2-7
v_call: TRBV4-3
cdr3_aa: CASSQDSGHEQYF
cdr3_nt: TGCGCCAGCAGCCAAGATTCAGGCCACGAGCAGTACTTC

clone_size: few
d_call: .
j_call: TRBJ2-7
v_call: TRBV6-5
cdr3_aa: CASSYTVHEQYF
cdr3_nt: TGTGCCAGCAGTTATACGGTCCACGAGCAGTACTTC

clone_size: few
d_call: .
j_call: TRBJ1-2
v_call: TRBV4-3
cdr3_aa: CASSQEFTATLGYTF
cdr3_nt: TGCGCCAGCAGCCAAGAGTTCACAGCGACTCTAGGCTACACCTTC

clone_size: .
d_call: .
j_call: TRBJ2-5
v_call: TRBV29-1
cdr3_aa: CSVVGETQYF
cdr3_nt: TGCAGCGTTGTAGGAGAGACCCAGTACTTC

clone_size: .
d_call: .
j_call: TRBJ2-2
v_call: TRBV29-1
cdr3_aa: CSVDGGDTGELFF
cdr3_nt: TGCAGCGTTGACGGCGGGGACACCGGGGAGCTGTTTTTT

clone_size: .
d_call: TRBD1
j_call: TRBJ2-1
v_call: TRBV10-3
cdr3_aa: CAISPGQGYNEQFF
cdr3_nt: TGTGCCATCAGCCCGGGACAGGGTTACAATGAGCAGTTCTTC